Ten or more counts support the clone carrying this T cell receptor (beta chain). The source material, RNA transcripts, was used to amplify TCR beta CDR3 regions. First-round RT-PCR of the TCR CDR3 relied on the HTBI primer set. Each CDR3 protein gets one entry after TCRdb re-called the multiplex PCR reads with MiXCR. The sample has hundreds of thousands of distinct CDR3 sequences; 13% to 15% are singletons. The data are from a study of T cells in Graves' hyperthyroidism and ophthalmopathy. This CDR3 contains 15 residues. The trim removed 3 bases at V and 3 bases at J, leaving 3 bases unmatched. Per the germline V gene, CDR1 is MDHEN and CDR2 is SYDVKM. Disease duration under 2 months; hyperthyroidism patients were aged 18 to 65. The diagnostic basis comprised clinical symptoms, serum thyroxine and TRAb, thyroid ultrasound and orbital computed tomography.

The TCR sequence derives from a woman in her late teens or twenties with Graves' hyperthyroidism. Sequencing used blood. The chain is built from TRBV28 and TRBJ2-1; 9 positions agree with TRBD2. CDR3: CASSLVAGVYNEQFF. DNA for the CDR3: TGTGCCAGCAGTTTGGTAGCGGGAGTCTACAATGAGCAGTTCTTC. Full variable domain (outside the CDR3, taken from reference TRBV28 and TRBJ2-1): DVKVTQSSRYLVKRTGEKVFLECVQDMDHENMFWYRQDPGLGLRLIYFSYDVKMKEKGDIPEGYSVSREKKERFSLILESASTNQTSMYLCASSLVAGVYNEQFFGPGTRLTVL.